A single sample is the source of the 8 T cell receptor beta chains below, sequenced in a study of cytomegalovirus exposure and HLA in healthy donors. TCRdb keeps only in-frame clones here, not all; method: immunoSEQ multiplex PCR. The table lists about 69,000 clones, just over 95% of them singletons. Sequenced input: PBMCs. These receptors originate from a woman in her late teens or twenties in good health and CMV-seropositive.

The CDR3 DNA reads as TGTGCCAGCATCCGCGGGAGGGAGCAGTTCTTC. Its protein is CASIRGREQFF. This rearrangement joins TRBV6-1 to TRBJ2-1; 8 bases match TRBD2. Unmatched junction bases numbered 3, after V lost 7 bases and J lost 10 bases. Per germline, CDR1 MNHNS and CDR2 SASEGT. This CDR3 comprises 11 residues.

This chain joins TRBV18 and TRBJ2-5; D unclear. The CDR3 consists of 14 residues. The V end lost 4 bases, the J end lost 4 bases, and 13 bases lay between the germline ends. The V gene's germline CDR1 is KGHSH and CDR2 LQKENI. CDR3 sequence (DNA): TGTGCCAGCTCACAACAGAGTTCCCGAGAGACCCAGTACTTC. Translation gives CASSQQSSRETQYF.

The genes are TRBV7-9 and TRBJ2-1; TRBD2 matches at 10 bases. Germline values: CDR1 SEHNR, CDR2 FQNEAQ (reference sequence). The CDR3 runs to 17 residues. Germline trimming cut 2 bases from V and 6 bases from J; bases unmatched to any gene: 10. The CDR3 region is CASSLSRSGRQSNEQFF. DNA for the CDR3: TGTGCCAGCAGCTTATCCCGTAGCGGGAGGCAAAGCAATGAGCAGTTCTTC.

V gene TRBV7-6 combines with J gene TRBJ1-3; TRBD1 aligns across 7 bases. CDR1 and CDR2 (germline): SGHVS, FNYEAQ. CDR3 size: 15 residues. The V segment lost 1 base and the J segment 3 bases; nucleotides outside the gene matches: 3. Here the CDR3 reads CASSLEGQFGNTIYF. The CDR3 DNA reads TGTGCCAGCAGCTTAGAGGGACAGTTTGGAAACACCATATATTTT.

The chain joins TRBV7-8 to TRBJ2-7, with unresolved D. The germline V and J ends were trimmed by 4 bases and 3 bases, with 10 bases remaining between them. The CDR3 has 13 amino acids. Germline assignment: CDR1 SGHVS and CDR2 FQNEAQ. CDR3 sequence: CASSSNQLYEQYF. The CDR3 bases are TGTGCCAGCAGCTCCAACCAACTCTACGAGCAGTACTTC.

The chain employs TRBV6-6 and TRBJ1-2; D gene ambiguous. Germline V CDR1 and CDR2: MNHNY, SVGAGI (reference sequence). This CDR3 has 15 residues. Deletions cut 2 bases from V and 6 bases from J, with 16 bases between. The CDR3 sequence is CASSYIPGFVDGYTF. CDR3 DNA: TGTGCCAGCAGTTACATCCCCGGGTTTGTTGATGGCTACACCTTC.

This clone was observed a single time. The germline gene is not matched at one end of the junction; a read error may be the cause. The chain joins TRBV7-7 to TRBJ2-7; a possible D gene is TRBD2 (6 bases). Per the germline V gene, CDR1 is SSHAT and CDR2 is FNYEAQ (reference sequence). This CDR3 has 15 amino acids. The CDR3 sequence: CASSPDNGRRVEQYF. DNA of the CDR3: TGTGCTAGCAGCCCAGACAACGGGAGAAGGGTCGAGCAGTACTTC.

The chain is built from TRBV6-5 and TRBJ1-5; the D gene is possibly TRBD1 (5 bases). The CDR3 extends over 14 amino acids. Trimming took off 2 bases at V and 9 bases at J, with 14 bases between the two ends. Germline values: CDR1 MNHEY, CDR2 SVGAGI. CDR3 loop: CASSYAGGVWPQHF. The CDR3 bases are TGTGCCAGCAGTTACGCGGGGGGGGTATGGCCCCAGCATTTT.